The rows below give T cell receptor beta chains drawn from one sample of a study of T cells in Graves' hyperthyroidism and ophthalmopathy. TCRdb redid the calling of the multiplex PCR reads with MiXCR, one entry per CDR3 protein. The table has fewer than 450,000 distinct CDR3 sequences, 17% seen once. Sequencing was performed on blood. The receptor source for this set is a woman in her 30s with Graves' hyperthyroidism that later progressed to Graves' ophthalmopathy. Both conserved end residues are part of each CDR3. Each record gives: V gene, clone size, J gene, D gene, CDR3 protein, CDR3 DNA. The D gene is left open where the match is weak. Expanded clones get a size class; other rows say once, few or many, or leave the size out.

TRBV5-1,few,TRBJ2-7,-,CASSGGTDYLKYEQYF,TGCGCCAGCAGCGGAGGGACCGATTACTTAAAATACGAGCAGTACTTC
TRBV3-1,many,TRBJ1-2,-,CASRLGGADGYTF,TGTGCCAGCAGGCTTGGGGGGGCGGATGGCTACACCTTC
TRBV7-9,few,TRBJ1-2,TRBD1,CASQGRQGVGGYTF,TGTGCCAGCCAAGGGAGACAGGGTGTCGGAGGCTACACCTTC
TRBV5-1,many,TRBJ2-3,TRBD1,CASSLGDRGDTQYF,TGCGCCAGCAGCTTGGGGGACAGGGGAGATACGCAGTATTTT
TRBV18,many,TRBJ2-1,-,CASSSRDEGYNEQFF,TGTGCCAGCTCATCCCGGGACGAGGGTTACAATGAGCAGTTCTTC
TRBV5-6,few,TRBJ1-2,-,CASSWVQRKNYGYTF,TGTGCCAGCAGCTGGGTACAGAGGAAGAACTATGGCTACACCTTC
TRBV6-1,many,TRBJ1-2,-,CASSAVAGASGYTF,TGTGCCAGCAGTGCGGTAGCGGGGGCGTCTGGCTACACCTTC
TRBV7-9,many,TRBJ2-1,-,CASSLGTASSYNEQFF,TGTGCCAGCAGCTTAGGGACCGCCAGCTCCTACAATGAGCAGTTCTTC
TRBV28,many,TRBJ2-1,TRBD1,CASSDSDREYNEQFF,TGTGCCAGCAGTGATTCGGACAGGGAATACAATGAGCAGTTCTTC
TRBV28,-,TRBJ2-2,TRBD2,CASRPGLADTGELFF,TGTGCCAGCAGACCCGGACTAGCGGACACCGGGGAGCTGTTTTTT
TRBV30,-,TRBJ2-2,-,CAWSVGLAYTGELFF,TGTGCCTGGAGTGTAGGTCTAGCTTACACCGGGGAGCTGTTTTTT
TRBV28,many,TRBJ1-2,-,CASTAIGRSYGYTF,TGTGCCAGCACCGCGATCGGGAGAAGCTATGGCTACACCTTC
TRBV20-1,many,TRBJ2-1,-,CSARDARVYNEQFF,TGCAGTGCTAGAGACGCAAGGGTTTACAATGAGCAGTTCTTC
TRBV28,many,TRBJ1-5,-,CASSSVGEAQPQHF,TGTGCCAGCAGTTCCGTAGGTGAAGCTCAGCCCCAGCATTTT
TRBV2,-,TRBJ2-5,-,CASSDWAEMQETQYF,TGTGCCAGCAGTGACTGGGCAGAAATGCAAGAGACCCAGTACTTC
TRBV3-1,-,TRBJ1-2,-,CASSHSDREGGYTF,TGTGCCAGCAGCCACTCGGATAGGGAGGGCGGCTACACCTTC
TRBV9,many,TRBJ2-5,-,CASSASGETQYF,TGTGCCAGCAGCGCGTCGGGGGAGACCCAGTACTTC
TRBV20-1,many,TRBJ2-3,-,CSARDLPHKKSTDTQYF,TGCAGTGCTAGAGATCTTCCACACAAGAAGAGCACAGATACGCAGTATTTT
TRBV12-3/TRBV12-4,many,TRBJ1-2,-,CATFEGGLAGYTF,TGTGCCACGTTCGAGGGGGGGCTGGCGGGCTACACCTTC
TRBV15,many,TRBJ2-1,-,CATSRDALRGEGRDEQFF,TGTGCCACCAGCAGAGACGCTCTAAGGGGAGAGGGGCGCGATGAGCAGTTCTTC
TRBV28,many,TRBJ2-1,TRBD2,CASSLRGLAGVKEQFF,TGTGCCAGCAGTCTAAGGGGACTAGCGGGAGTCAAGGAGCAGTTCTTC
TRBV5-1,-,TRBJ1-2,TRBD1,CASSSGQGVEYGYTF,TGCGCCAGCAGCTCGGGACAGGGGGTGGAGTATGGCTACACCTTC
TRBV20-1,many,TRBJ1-1,TRBD1,CSVNRGMNMNTEAFF,TGCAGCGTCAACAGGGGGATGAACATGAACACTGAAGCTTTCTTT
TRBV28,many,TRBJ1-5,-,CASIDQGSNQPQHF,TGTGCCAGCATCGACCAGGGGAGCAATCAGCCCCAGCATTTT
TRBV20-1,many,TRBJ1-1,-,CSARDSEGTTEAFF,TGCAGTGCTAGAGATTCAGAGGGTACGACTGAAGCTTTCTTT
TRBV28,many,TRBJ2-1,-,CASTRRPNEQFF,TGTGCCAGCACTCGGCGGCCCAATGAGCAGTTCTTC
TRBV27,few,TRBJ2-7,-,CASGLGGSYEQYF,TGTGCCAGCGGGCTGGGGGGCTCCTACGAGCAGTACTTC
TRBV3-1,few,TRBJ2-1,TRBD2,CASSHGTSGSMQFF,TGTGCCAGCAGCCATGGGACTAGCGGGAGCATGCAGTTCTTC
TRBV5-1,-,TRBJ2-5,-,CASSLYAVGGQETQYF,TGCGCCAGCAGCTTGTACGCGGTCGGGGGACAAGAGACCCAGTACTTC
TRBV7-2,many,TRBJ2-1,-,CASSLGGKQFF,TGTGCCAGCAGCTTAGGCGGTAAGCAGTTCTTC
TRBV7-9,-,TRBJ2-5,TRBD2,CASSLVGLAGYQETQYF,TGTGCCAGCAGCTTAGTGGGACTAGCGGGGTACCAAGAGACCCAGTACTTC
TRBV16,many,TRBJ2-7,TRBD2,CASSQSPSGTSYEQYF,TGTGCCAGCAGCCAATCCCCTAGCGGGACCTCCTACGAGCAGTACTTC
TRBV11-2,-,TRBJ2-1,TRBD2,CASSLDLAGVGYEQFF,TGTGCCAGCAGCTTAGATCTAGCGGGAGTCGGATATGAGCAGTTCTTC
TRBV28,few,TRBJ1-2,-,CASSGGGGYTF,TGTGCCAGCAGCGGGGGGGGCGGCTACACCTTC
TRBV27,few,TRBJ1-1,-,CASSKTVFTEAFF,TGTGCCAGCAGCAAGACAGTGTTTACTGAAGCTTTCTTT
TRBV15,-,TRBJ2-1,-,CATSTGHSGENNEQFF,TGTGCCACCAGCACCGGACATTCGGGGGAGAACAATGAGCAGTTCTTC
TRBV19,many,TRBJ2-1,TRBD2,CASSITPTSGGYVLHNEQFF,TGTGCCAGTAGTATCACCCCAACTAGCGGGGGTTATGTTCTACACAATGAGCAGTTCTTC
TRBV20-1,many,TRBJ2-5,-,CSATSGFTGTQYF,TGCAGTGCTACCTCCGGCTTTACCGGTACCCAGTACTTC
TRBV7-2,-,TRBJ1-1,TRBD1,CASSLTGQGGRETEAFF,TGTGCCAGCAGCTTAACCGGACAGGGAGGGCGAGAAACTGAAGCTTTCTTT
TRBV6-4,few,TRBJ1-1,TRBD1,CASTRDRGNTEAFF,TGTGCCAGCACCAGAGACAGGGGGAACACTGAAGCTTTCTTT
TRBV27,many,TRBJ2-1,-,CASSVGRSSYNEQFF,TGTGCCAGCAGTGTAGGACGAAGCTCCTACAATGAGCAGTTCTTC
TRBV5-1,many,TRBJ1-2,-,CASSLDAGRAGYTF,TGCGCCAGCAGCTTGGATGCAGGGAGGGCCGGCTACACCTTC
TRBV3-1,many,TRBJ2-3,-,CASSQDLSDTQYF,TGTGCCAGCAGCCAAGATCTATCAGATACGCAGTATTTT
TRBV4-1,many,TRBJ1-6,TRBD1,CASSQGGTGDLYNSPLHF,TGCGCCAGCAGCCAAGGTGGGACAGGGGATTTATATAATTCACCCCTCCACTTT
TRBV12-5,once,TRBJ1-5,-,CASGILGGTNQPQHF,TGTGCTAGTGGTATACTGGGCGGGACGAATCAGCCCCAGCATTTT
TRBV28,many,TRBJ1-5,TRBD1,CASRGTGLSVGQPQHF,TGTGCCAGCAGGGGGACAGGGTTGTCGGTCGGGCAGCCCCAGCATTTT
TRBV20-1,many,TRBJ2-3,TRBD2,CSARVEAGRNTQYF,TGCAGTGCTAGAGTTGAAGCGGGGCGGAATACGCAGTATTTT
TRBV7-9,many,TRBJ2-1,-,CASSRDTTYNEQFF,TGTGCCAGCAGCCGGGACACTACCTACAATGAGCAGTTCTTC
TRBV5-1,few,TRBJ2-7,TRBD2,CASSDGGPTSGIYEQYF,TGTGCCAGCAGCGACGGAGGACCCACTAGCGGGATTTACGAGCAGTACTTC
TRBV2,few,TRBJ2-1,TRBD2,CASSGTRYNERFF,TGTGCCAGCAGCGGGACTAGATACAATGAGCGGTTCTTC
TRBV6-1,few,TRBJ2-1,TRBD1,CASSEIGQGPYNEQFF,TGTGCCAGCAGTGAAATAGGACAGGGACCTTACAATGAGCAGTTCTTC
TRBV5-1,-,TRBJ2-2,-,CASSPTKKAQLFF,TGCGCCAGCAGCCCGACGAAAAAAGCGCAGCTGTTTTTT
TRBV3-1,many,TRBJ2-1,TRBD2,CASSQPGGEYNEQFF,TGTGCCAGCAGCCAACCCGGGGGGGAATACAATGAGCAGTTCTTC